The present TCR beta chain was sequenced within a study of OX40 agonist ivuxolimab in advanced cancers. Across the whole study: The mean age was about 61 years, ranging from about 23 to 79, with around four fifths of participants male. Broader study findings: Normalized T-cell clonal expansion was also low in some nonresponders.

Libraries were prepared by immunoSEQ multiplex PCR; TCRdb keeps only in-frame clonotypes and omits some of them. Of more than 65,000 clones listed, around 84% are singletons. This clone was seen a single time. No antigen is known for it. CDR3 length: 18 amino acids. The V gene's germline CDR1 is SEHNR and CDR2 FQNEAQ (reference sequence). With 1 base removed from V and 7 bases from J, the gap between germline ends came to 23 bases. This sequence originates from an adult with an advanced solid tumor such as melanoma, head and neck, liver or kidney cancer. The chain links TRBV7-9 to TRBJ2-1, with D perhaps assigned TRBD1 or TRBD2 (5 bases each). The sample consisted of CD4+ or CD8+ T cells sorted from blood, taken in a trial of the OX40 agonist ivuxolimab. The CDR3: CASSLVRSDYTKGNEQFF. CDR3 nucleotide sequence: TGTGCCAGCAGCTTAGTCCGGAGCGACTATACAAAGGGGAATGAGCAGTTCTTC.